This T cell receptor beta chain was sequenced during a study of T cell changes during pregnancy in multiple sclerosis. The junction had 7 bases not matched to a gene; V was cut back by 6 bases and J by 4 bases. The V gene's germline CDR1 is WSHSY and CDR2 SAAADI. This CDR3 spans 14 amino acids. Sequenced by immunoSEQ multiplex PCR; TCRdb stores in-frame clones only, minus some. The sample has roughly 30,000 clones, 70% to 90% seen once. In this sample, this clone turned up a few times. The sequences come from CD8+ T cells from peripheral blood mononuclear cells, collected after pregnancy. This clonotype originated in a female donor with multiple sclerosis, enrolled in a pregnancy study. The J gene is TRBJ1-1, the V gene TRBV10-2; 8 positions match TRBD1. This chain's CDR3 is CASRRTGLGTEAFF. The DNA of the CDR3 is TGCGCCAGCAGAAGGACAGGGTTGGGCACTGAAGCTTTCTTT.